The rows below give T cell receptor beta chains drawn from one sample of a study of cytomegalovirus exposure and HLA in healthy donors. Generated by immunoSEQ multiplex PCR, the TCRdb table keeps only in-frame clones and is missing some. The sample includes over 200,000 clones, 85% seen only once; the top ten take roughly 1.3%. Sequenced: PBMCs. All receptors come from a human donor in good health. CDR3s include the opening cysteine and the closing phenylalanine or tryptophan. The D gene is left open where the match is weak. Only some rows state a clone size, as once, few, many or a class for expanded clones.

abundance	v_gene	d_gene	j_gene	CDR3nt	CDR3aa
-	TRBV28	TRBD2	TRBJ2-1	TGTGCCACCACCGGGACTAGCGGGAGGGCCCGGGGTTTCAATGAGCAGTTCTTC	CATTGTSGRARGFNEQFF
-	TRBV10-1	TRBD1	TRBJ1-4	TGCGCCAGCACCACGTGTCCCGGGACAGGAGAGGAGGAAAAACTGTTTTTT	CASTTCPGTGEEEKLFF
-	TRBV27	TRBD1	TRBJ1-1	TGTGCCAGCAGTTTATCCCAGGGGGCGCGGACTGAAGCTTTCTTT	CASSLSQGARTEAFF
once	TRBV4-1	-	TRBJ1-3	TGCGCCAGCAGCCCCCGGGACAATCGTTTCTCTGGAAACACCATATATTTT	CASSPRDNRFSGNTIYF
-	TRBV10-3	TRBD2	TRBJ2-3	TGTGCCATCAGTGTAAATCCTAGCGGGGGATCTAGCACAGATACGCAGTATTTT	CAISVNPSGGSSTDTQYF
-	TRBV27	TRBD1	TRBJ1-4	TGTGCCAGCAGTTTAGGTCTTCTGGGACAGCCGGGTGAAAAACTGTTTTTT	CASSLGLLGQPGEKLFF
-	TRBV28	TRBD2	TRBJ2-1	TGTGCCAGCAGTCAAGCGGGAGAGATCAATGAGCAGTTCTTC	CASSQAGEINEQFF
-	TRBV11-2	-	TRBJ2-1	TGTGCCAGCAGCTTAGAGCGGCTTCCCCTTTACAATGAGCAGTTCTTC	CASSLERLPLYNEQFF
-	TRBV28	TRBD1	TRBJ1-1	TGTGCCAGCAGAAGGACAGGGGCGACATCTGAAGCTTTCTTT	CASRRTGATSEAFF
-	TRBV4-1	-	TRBJ2-1	TGCGCCAGCAGCCCTGGACTATACGAGTACAATGAGCAGTTCTTC	CASSPGLYEYNEQFF
-	TRBV10-3	TRBD2	TRBJ2-3	TGTGCCATCAGTCGGGGCACTAGCGGAACCACAGATACGCAGTATTTT	CAISRGTSGTTDTQYF
-	TRBV19	TRBD2	TRBJ2-3	TGTGCCAGTAGTATAGATCACAGCGGGAGAACCACAGATACGCAGTATTTT	CASSIDHSGRTTDTQYF
-	TRBV5-6	TRBD1	TRBJ1-6	TGTGCCAGCAGCTTGGGAGGACAGGGGGTTGGCTCACCCCTCCACTTT	CASSLGGQGVGSPLHF